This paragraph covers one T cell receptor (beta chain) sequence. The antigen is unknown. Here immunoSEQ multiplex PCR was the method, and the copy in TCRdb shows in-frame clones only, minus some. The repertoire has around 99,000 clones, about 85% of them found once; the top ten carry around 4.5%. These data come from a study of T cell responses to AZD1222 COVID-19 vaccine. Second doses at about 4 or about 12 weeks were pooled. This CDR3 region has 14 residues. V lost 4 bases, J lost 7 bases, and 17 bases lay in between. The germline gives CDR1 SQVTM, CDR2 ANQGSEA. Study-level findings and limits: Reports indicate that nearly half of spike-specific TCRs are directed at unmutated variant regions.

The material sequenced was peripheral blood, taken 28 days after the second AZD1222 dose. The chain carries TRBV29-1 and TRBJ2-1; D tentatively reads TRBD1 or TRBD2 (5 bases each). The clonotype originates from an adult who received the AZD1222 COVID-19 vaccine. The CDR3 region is CSVVVGNGGNEQFF. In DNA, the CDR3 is TGCAGCGTTGTCGTGGGTAATGGGGGTAATGAGCAGTTCTTC.